What follows are 27 T cell receptor beta chains derived from one specimen sequenced in a study of kidney transplant recipient with SARS-CoV-2 infection. A single record per CDR3 protein comes from TCRdb applying MiXCR to the reads. The profile shows approximately 240,000 distinct CDR3 sequences, around 28% of them singletons. The starting material was a blood sample, obtained at baseline and around day 120 from a kidney transplant recipient. The source of these receptors is a male patient between 25 and 39 years old who had COVID-19 and was a kidney transplant recipient. Some T cells may be supplied by the graft donor.

Details on this clonotype: A much bigger clone sits one base away, suggesting this may be a read error. V usage is TRBV2 and J usage is TRBJ1-2, with TRBD1 matching over 9 bases. The CDR3 is made up of 15 amino acids. The germline V gene has CDR1 SNHLY and CDR2 FYNNEI. Trimming took 7 bases from V and 4 from J; bases not matched to a gene: 10. CDR3 loop: CASNYAGTGTYGYTF. CDR3 DNA: TGTGCCAGCAATTACGCCGGGACAGGGACCTATGGCTACACCTTC.

A remark on this clonotype: A much larger clone is a single base away; this may be a read error. This chain links TRBV2 with TRBJ2-7; D remains unclear. Matching the DNA end better, TRBJ2-5 makes the J call doubtful. This CDR3 is built from 12 residues. Per germline, CDR1 SNHLY and CDR2 FYNNEI. DNA of the CDR3: TGTGGGGGTGATCTTTTTGGGGAGACCCAGTACTTC. It specifies CGGDLFGETQYF.

Of note for this clonotype: This clone may be a read error of a much larger clone one base away. V gene TRBV15 combines with J gene TRBJ1-2; D is ambiguous. CDR1 LNHNV and CDR2 YYDKDF come from the germline V gene (reference sequence). The CDR3 sequence is 17 residues long. V lost 5 bases and J 4 bases, leaving 23 bases between the germline ends. The CDR3: CATSLSVRCGKTYGYTF. Here the CDR3 DNA reads TGTGCCACCAGCCTGAGCGTAAGGTGTGGAAAGACCTATGGCTACACCTTC.

A remark on this clonotype: Just one base apart from a much larger clone, this may be a read error. This sequence joins TRBV4-1 and TRBJ2-4; perhaps D is TRBD1 or TRBD2 (5 bases each). The DNA end lines up better with TRBJ2-7; the J call may be wrong. The length of the CDR3 is 17 residues. Germline V gene lookup returns CDR1 MGHRA and CDR2 YSYEKL. This CDR3 is CANSQDGGRDGPYEQYF. The CDR3 DNA is TGCGCCAACAGCCAAGATGGAGGCCGGGACGGTCCCTACGAGCAGTACTTC.

This clonotype was seen more than once but under ten times. V gene TRBV2 combines with J gene TRBJ2-1, with D uncertain. The CDR3 extends over 12 amino acids. The ends were cut back, 5 bases at V and 7 bases at J, with 9 bases in the middle. CDR1 is SNHLY and CDR2 is FYNNEI in the germline V gene. Written as DNA, the CDR3 is TGTGCCAGCAGTCCCGAGGAGAATGAGCAGTTCTTC. This sequence encodes CASSPEENEQFF.

This clonotype was recorded many times. The V call is TRBV19, the J call TRBJ1-5; 7 bases agree with TRBD1. This CDR3 is built from 13 residues. With 6 bases clipped from V and 5 bases from J, the junction kept 4 bases outside the gene matches. Germline V gene lookup returns CDR1 LNHDA and CDR2 SQIVND (reference sequence). The CDR3 DNA reads as TGTGCCAGTAGGACAGACAGGGATCAGCCCCAGCATTTT. Residues: CASRTDRDQPQHF.

To note about this clonotype: This is likely an artifact of a read error, given a far larger clone one base away. The rearrangement links TRBV6-5 to TRBJ1-4; 9 bases match TRBD1. The germline gives CDR1 MNHEY, CDR2 SVGAGI. CDR3 length: 15 residues. The CDR3 coding sequence is TGTGCCAGCAGTTTAGCTACAGGGGGCAGTGAACAACTGTTTTTT. Translated: CASSLATGGSEQLFF.

This clonotype was recorded at least ten times. V gene TRBV4-1 combines with J gene TRBJ2-7; 8 nucleotides align to TRBD1. This CDR3 is built from 14 residues. Looked up from germline, CDR1 is MGHRA and CDR2 is YSYEKL. V was clipped by 5 bases and J by 0 bases; unmatched bases: 3. DNA of the CDR3: TGCGCCAGCAGCACCGGGACAGGCTCCTACGAGCAGTACTTC. It translates to CASSTGTGSYEQYF.

This clonotype occurred many times. The V call is TRBV28, the J call TRBJ2-1, with 7 positions matching TRBD2. The CDR3 consists of 14 residues. V was clipped by 7 bases and J by 7 bases; unmatched bases: 10. From germline, CDR1 is MDHEN and CDR2 SYDVKM. The CDR3 coding sequence is TGTGCCAGCAATCGACTAGCCCCAGGGAATGAGCAGTTCTTC. Protein: CASNRLAPGNEQFF.

Many counts were recorded for this clonotype. The V call is TRBV24-1, the J call TRBJ2-1; D is perhaps TRBD1 (6 bases). This CDR3 spans 16 amino acids. Germline V gene lookup returns CDR1 KGHDR and CDR2 SFDVKD. Deletions cut 1 base from V and 3 bases from J, with 12 bases between. CDR3 loop: CATSDFPQQGYNEQFF. The CDR3 nucleotides are TGTGCCACCAGTGATTTCCCACAACAGGGCTACAATGAGCAGTTCTTC.

This clonotype has ten or more counts. The CDR3 bases are TGTGCCAGCAGCTTGGGGACTAGCGGGAGGTGGTACGAGCAGTACTTC. Translation: CASSLGTSGRWYEQYF. V and J are TRBV7-9 and TRBJ2-7, with 15 bases matching TRBD2. The germline V gene encodes CDR1 SEHNR and CDR2 FQNEAQ (reference sequence). J was trimmed by 4 bases and V by 3 bases; bases with no gene match: 4. This CDR3 has 16 residues.

This clonotype appeared a few times. V and J are TRBV12-3 or TRBV12-4 and TRBJ2-1; 12 positions agree with TRBD2. Trimming cost V 2 bases and J 4 bases; bases outside gene matches: 9. CDR3 length: 18 residues. CDR3 bases: TGTGCCAGCAGTTTACGTTCACGAACTAGCGGGGGGTACAATGAGCAGTTCTTC. It codes for CASSLRSRTSGGYNEQFF.

The sample holds many counts of this clonotype. The chain has TRBV10-1 and TRBJ1-2, with D uncertain. Trimming cost V 4 bases and J 4 bases, with 22 bases left between them. CDR3 length: 17 amino acids. In germline, CDR1 is WNHNN, CDR2 SYGVQD (reference sequence). The CDR3, as DNA: TGCGCCAGCAGTGGGAATAAAAGATCGCGAAAGACCTATGGCTACACCTTC. It encodes CASSGNKRSRKTYGYTF.

This clonotype was recorded only once. A much bigger clone sits one base away, suggesting this may be a read error. The V gene is TRBV20-1, the J gene TRBJ2-7; D call uncertain. This CDR3 is 11 amino acids long. From germline, CDR1 is DFQATT and CDR2 SNEGSKA (reference sequence). For the CDR3, the DNA is TGCGGTGCTCCGCGGAACTACGAGCAGTACTTC. Its protein product is CGAPRNYEQYF.

J is TRBJ2-5 and V is TRBV4-1; TRBD1 aligns across 8 bases. J was trimmed by 5 bases and V by 4 bases; bases with no gene match: 9. This CDR3 spans 15 amino acids. Germline loops: CDR1 MGHRA, CDR2 YSYEKL. The CDR3 is CASSPSDRVGETQYF. DNA for the CDR3: TGCGCCAGCAGCCCTTCGGACAGGGTCGGGGAGACCCAGTACTTC.

This clonotype has a count of ten or more. The J gene is TRBJ1-5, the V gene TRBV18; 7 nucleotides align to TRBD1. Trimming at V came to 2 bases and at J to 2 bases, leaving 3 bases not matched to a gene. Per the germline V gene, CDR1 is KGHSH and CDR2 is LQKENI. CDR3 length: 15 residues. CDR3 sequence: CASSPFGQGNQPQHF. The CDR3 bases are TGTGCCAGCTCACCATTTGGACAGGGCAATCAGCCCCAGCATTTT.

Concerning this clonotype itself: A read error may be the cause here, since a much bigger clone is one base away. This chain connects TRBV11-2 to TRBJ2-5, with 9 nucleotides matching TRBD1. This CDR3 has 16 residues. The V segment lost 6 bases and the J segment 1 base; nucleotides outside the gene matches: 9. Germline CDR1 reads SGHAT; CDR2 reads FQNNGV. CDR3 sequence reads: CASRVGQGSPQETQYF. The CDR3, as DNA: TGTGCCAGCAGGGTAGGACAGGGGTCCCCCCAAGAGACCCAGTACTTC.

Comment on this clonotype: A much more abundant neighbour one base away suggests this may be a read error. The chain uses TRBV9 and TRBJ2-5; D may be TRBD1 (6 bases). The CDR3 sequence is 15 residues long. Germline CDR1 SGDLS, CDR2 YYNGEE. The germline V and J ends were trimmed by 7 bases and 3 bases, with 19 bases remaining between them. The CDR3 DNA follows: TGTGCCAGCGCAACGTGGGGCAGGGGCGAAGAGACCCAGTACTTC. Protein sequence: CASATWGRGEETQYF.

The chain employs TRBV4-1 and TRBJ2-1; TRBD2 aligns across 10 bases. The CDR3 has 17 amino acids. J was trimmed by 3 bases and V by 1 base; bases with no gene match: 6. Germline V gene lookup returns CDR1 MGHRA and CDR2 YSYEKL. This CDR3 reads CASSQAPSGSIYNEQFF. DNA for the CDR3: TGCGCCAGCAGCCAAGCACCTAGCGGGAGTATCTACAATGAGCAGTTCTTC.

This clonotype was recorded a few times. This chain links TRBV18 with TRBJ2-5, with D possibly TRBD1 on 6 matching bases. The germline V and J ends were trimmed by 2 bases and 3 bases, with 13 bases remaining between them. This CDR3 has 15 amino acids. Germline V gene data show CDR1 as KGHSH and CDR2 as LQKENI. The CDR3 coding sequence is TGTGCCAGCTCACCATCCGCCAGGGGAGAAGAGACCCAGTACTTC. Translation: CASSPSARGEETQYF. The whole variable domain, remainder taken from reference TRBV18 and TRBJ2-5, is NAGVMQNPRHLVRRRGQEARLRCSPMKGHSHVYWYRQLPEEGLKFMVYLQKENIIDESGMPKERFSAEFPKEGPSILRIQQVVRGDSAAYFCASSPSARGEETQYFGPGTRLLVL.

This rearrangement joins TRBV2 to TRBJ1-1; D not resolved. With 11 bases removed from V and 0 bases from J, the gap between germline ends came to 25 bases. This CDR3 comprises 17 residues. Germline assignment: CDR1 SNHLY and CDR2 FYNNEI. The CDR3 DNA follows: TGTGCCTGCAAAATGGGTCCCGGATGGCGGATGAACACTGAAGCTTTCTTT. Its translation is CACKMGPGWRMNTEAFF. Filled out from reference TRBV2 and TRBJ1-1, the complete variable domain reads EPEVTQTPSHQVTQMGQEVILRCVPISNHLYFYWYRQILGQKVEFLVSFYNNEISEKSEIFDDQFSVERPDGSNFTLKIRSTKLEDSAMYFCACKMGPGWRMNTEAFFGQGTRLTVV.

About this clonotype: Just one base apart from a much larger clone, this may be a read error. V gene TRBV30 combines with J gene TRBJ1-3, with TRBD1 as a possible D gene (5 bases). The CDR3 runs 17 residues. Germline CDR1 reads GTSNPN; CDR2 reads SVGIG (reference sequence). The ends were cut back, 0 bases at V and 2 bases at J, with 17 bases in the middle. This CDR3 is CAWSVAAWGDPGNTIYF. CDR3 nucleotides: TGTGCCTGGAGTGTAGCGGCTTGGGGGGATCCTGGAAACACCATATATTTT.

In its sample, this clonotype was seen many times. The rearrangement links TRBV2 to TRBJ2-3; perhaps TRBD1 as D (5 bases). From germline, CDR1 is SNHLY and CDR2 FYNNEI. The V end lost 5 bases, the J end lost 5 bases, and 11 bases lay between the germline ends. This CDR3 comprises 13 residues. The CDR3 region has the DNA TGTGCCAGCAGTCAGGGATTCGGAGATACGCAGTATTTT. This codes for CASSQGFGDTQYF. Using reference TRBV2 and TRBJ2-3 for the parts outside the CDR3, the full variable domain is EPEVTQTPSHQVTQMGQEVILRCVPISNHLYFYWYRQILGQKVEFLVSFYNNEISEKSEIFDDQFSVERPDGSNFTLKIRSTKLEDSAMYFCASSQGFGDTQYFGPGTRLTVL.

This clonotype was picked up one time. A much bigger clone sits one base away, suggesting this may be a read error. V is TRBV11-1 and J is TRBJ2-5, with 7 bases matching TRBD2. This CDR3 comprises 14 residues. Germline V gene data show CDR1 as SGHAT and CDR2 as FQDESV (reference sequence). V was pared by 6 bases and J by 2 bases, with 6 bases of the junction left unmatched. CDR3 sequence: CASSPEREQETQYF. The CDR3 DNA is TGTGCCAGCAGTCCTGAGCGGGAACAAGAGACCCAGTACTTC. Based on the CDR3 plus reference TRBV11-1 and TRBJ2-5, the full variable domain is EAEVAQSPRYKITEKSQAVAFWCDPISGHATLYWYRQILGQGPELLVQFQDESVVDDSQLPKDRFSAERLKGVDSTLKIQPAELGDSAMYLCASSPEREQETQYFGPGTRLLVL.

This clonotype was detected many times. J is TRBJ1-2 and V is TRBV25-1; no definite D call. The CDR3 loop spans 17 amino acids. Trimming shortened V by 4 bases and J by 4 bases, and 22 bases separated the two germline ends. Per the germline V gene, CDR1 is MGHDK and CDR2 is SYGVNS. The CDR3 nucleotides read TGTGCCAGCAGTGCGCTAAAAGAACTGGGAAAGACCTATGGCTACACCTTC. The encoded protein is CASSALKELGKTYGYTF.

This clonotype was counted ten times or more. The J gene is TRBJ2-2, the V gene TRBV27; D is unresolved. The V end was cut by 5 bases, the J end by 1 base, with 5 bases between. From germline, CDR1 is MNHEY and CDR2 SMNVEV (reference sequence). This CDR3 comprises 13 residues. CDR3 bases: TGTGCCAGCAGTCGCATGAACACCGGGGAGCTGTTTTTT. Protein product: CASSRMNTGELFF.

The chain carries TRBV9 and TRBJ2-1; 10 nucleotides agree with TRBD2. The CDR3 has 16 residues. V lost 0 bases to trimming and J lost 3 bases; unmatched junction nucleotides: 3. The germline gives CDR1 SGDLS, CDR2 YYNGEE. CDR3 amino acids: CASSVGSGGGYNEQFF. As DNA, the CDR3 is TGTGCCAGCAGCGTAGGAAGCGGGGGGGGCTACAATGAGCAGTTCTTC.